The subject of this entry is one TCR beta chain. This sample was included in a study of blood T cell repertoires in COVID-19. Study context: The United States, Italy and Spain were the sources of the acute and convalescent COVID-19 samples. The cDNA or gDNA used as material had been derived from T cells, B-cell-depleted T cells, or PBMCs.

In the source study's methods: Estimated nucleated cell counts came from reference gene primer amplification. The data were produced by immunoSEQ multiplex PCR, yet TCRdb's version contains in-frame clones alone and is incomplete. The D gene and trimming were derived from the DNA, and the V and J assignments and clone size from that table. Seen here are 280,000 or so clones, approximately 85% observed once, and the top ten hold almost 9.5%. This TCR was sampled from a man aged 18 to 35 with active or convalescent COVID-19. The sequencing input was peripheral blood.

As DNA, the CDR3 is TGTGCCAGCAGGTTGGCCGGGTGGCAGCCGAACACTGAAGCTTTCTTT. Protein sequence: CASRLAGWQPNTEAFF. The rearrangement joins TRBV27 to TRBJ1-1; D is unclear. CDR1 MNHEY and CDR2 SMNVEV come from the germline V gene (reference sequence). The CDR3 contains 16 residues. Trimming removed 6 bases from V and 1 base from J, with 18 bases in between.